These 25 T cell receptor beta chains share one sample of origin, sequenced in a study of T cell repertoires in cytomegalovirus infection. MiXCR, run by TCRdb on the reads, gives a single entry per CDR3 protein. The sample lists hundreds of thousands of distinct CDR3 sequences; about 30% were seen once. Which antigens these TCRs recognize remains unknown. Sample: cultured CD8+ T cells from PBMCs, taken from culture after CMV antigen stimulation. The source of these receptors is a human donor in good health (CMV status not recorded). Some clones in this sample may be carry-over from other donors' samples.

This chain joins TRBV19 and TRBJ2-2; D gene uncertain. CDR1 and CDR2 (germline): LNHDA, SQIVND (reference sequence). V shed 7 bases and J shed 3 bases, with 9 bases lying between them. The CDR3 spans 13 residues. The CDR3 region is CASIDLDTGELFF. Here the CDR3 DNA reads TGTGCCAGTATCGATTTGGACACCGGGGAGCTGTTTTTT.

This clonotype was observed a handful of times. The chain couples TRBV27 to TRBJ2-3; 8 positions agree with TRBD1. Per the germline V gene, CDR1 is MNHEY and CDR2 is SMNVEV (reference sequence). This CDR3 comprises 16 residues. The V and J ends lost 5 bases and 2 bases, in that order; junction bases with no gene match: 9. The CDR3 sequence: CASSPRGRVYTDTQYF. CDR3 DNA: TGTGCCAGCAGTCCCAGGGGGCGAGTCTACACAGATACGCAGTATTTT.

This clonotype turned up a few times. J is TRBJ1-1 and V is TRBV6-4; D ambiguous. Trimming took off 6 bases at V and 0 bases at J, with 20 bases between the two ends. There are 17 residues in the CDR3. Germline V gene sequence: CDR1 MRHNA, CDR2 SNTAGT. The DNA for the CDR3 is TGTGCCAGCAGCCCCCACCACACGTGGGCCATGAACACTGAAGCTTTCTTT. Translation: CASSPHHTWAMNTEAFF.

This chain uses TRBV6-1 with TRBJ2-1, with 11 bases identical to TRBD2. Germline V gene lookup returns CDR1 MNHNS and CDR2 SASEGT. The CDR3 runs 16 residues. The V and J ends lost 2 bases and 6 bases, in that order; junction bases with no gene match: 6. CDR3 in DNA: TGTGCCAGCAGTGAAAGCCTAGCGGGGGGCCCCAATGAGCAGTTCTTC. Translating it yields CASSESLAGGPNEQFF.

The chain links TRBV2 to TRBJ2-7; D may be TRBD2 (5 bases). The germline V and J ends were trimmed by 8 bases and 2 bases, with 13 bases remaining between them. Per the germline V gene, CDR1 is SNHLY and CDR2 is FYNNEI. This CDR3 has 13 amino acids. The CDR3 sequence is CASAGAGTYEQYF. CDR3 coding DNA: TGTGCCAGCGCTGGCGCGGGCACCTACGAGCAGTACTTC.

The rearrangement links TRBV4-1 to TRBJ2-1; the D is unclear. The germline CDR1 and CDR2 sequences are MGHRA and YSYEKL. V lost 0 bases, J lost 7 bases, and 10 bases lay in between. CDR3 length: 14 residues. The CDR3 sequence: CASSQEWQVNEQFF. In nucleotides, the CDR3 is TGCGCCAGCAGCCAAGAATGGCAAGTAAATGAGCAGTTCTTC.

V gene TRBV9 combines with J gene TRBJ2-1; unclear D gene. CDR1 is SGDLS, CDR2 YYNGEE, per germline. The CDR3 covers 15 residues. V gave up 0 bases and J gave up 5 bases, with 12 bases separating them. Written as DNA, the CDR3 is TGTGCCAGCAGCGTAGTACCTATTTGGGACAATGAGCAGTTCTTC. Amino acid sequence: CASSVVPIWDNEQFF. Together with reference TRBV9 and TRBJ2-1, the CDR3 gives the full variable domain: DSGVTQTPKHLITATGQRVTLRCSPRSGDLSVYWYQQSLDQGLQFLIQYYNGEERAKGNILERFSAQQFPDLHSELNLSSLELGDSALYFCASSVVPIWDNEQFFGPGTRLTVL.

The J gene is TRBJ2-5, the V gene TRBV3-1; the match to TRBD1 covers 7 bases. The germline gives CDR1 LGHDT, CDR2 YNNKEL (reference sequence). The CDR3 has 15 residues. V shed 0 bases and J 4 bases; nucleotides not matched to a gene: 5. The CDR3 here is CASSQDSDRRETQYF. DNA of the CDR3: TGTGCCAGCAGCCAAGATTCGGACAGGAGAGAGACCCAGTACTTC.

This clonotype was found a few times. J is TRBJ2-1 and V is TRBV7-8; 9 bases are a match to TRBD2. Germline trimming cut 7 bases from V and 6 bases from J; bases unmatched to any gene: 10. The CDR3 length is 15 residues. Germline V CDR1 and CDR2: SGHVS, FQNEAQ. The CDR3 DNA is TGTGCCAGCACCCGTGGGGCGGGGGGGCCCAATGAGCAGTTCTTC. It codes for CASTRGAGGPNEQFF.

This clonotype has more than one count but fewer than ten. V is TRBV27 and J is TRBJ1-5, with 10 bases identical to TRBD1. J gave up 4 bases and V 6 bases, and 6 bases lay outside the gene matches. Germline CDR1 reads MNHEY; CDR2 reads SMNVEV (reference sequence). The CDR3 is 15 amino acids. The CDR3 DNA follows: TGTGCCAGCAGCCGGGACAGGGGACCGAATCAGCCCCAGCATTTT. Residues: CASSRDRGPNQPQHF.

The V and J genes are TRBV2 and TRBJ2-2; D remains ambiguous. Germline lookup yields CDR1 SNHLY and CDR2 FYNNEI. V was clipped by 6 bases and J by 3 bases, with 20 bases between them. CDR3 length: 17 residues. CDR3 loop: CASSRRLGRADTGELFF. The CDR3 DNA sequence: TGTGCCAGCAGCCGTCGTCTGGGCCGCGCCGACACCGGGGAGCTGTTTTTT.

A remark on this clonotype: The junction does not match germline at one end; this may be a read error. This chain connects TRBV7-2 to TRBJ1-6; possible D gene TRBD1, 5 bases. CDR1 is SGHTA and CDR2 is FQGNSA in the germline V gene. The CDR3 sequence is 14 residues long. The CDR3 bases are TGTGCCAGCACCGCGGACTTAGGGGATTCACCCATCCACTTT. It specifies CASTADLGDSPIHF.

This clonotype was recorded at least ten times. One base away lies a much larger clone, so this may be a sequencing read error. The chain recombines TRBV7-6 with TRBJ1-5, with 8 bases aligning to TRBD1. The length of the CDR3 is 14 residues. Germline V gives CDR1 SGHVS, CDR2 FNYEAQ. The V segment lost 3 bases and the J segment 3 bases; nucleotides outside the gene matches: 1. The CDR3, as DNA: TGTGCCAGCAGCTTGGGACAGGACAATCAGCCCCAGCATTTT. Translated: CASSLGQDNQPQHF.

This clonotype showed up just once. CDR3 region: CASSLDDRTEAFF. The CDR3 DNA follows: TGTGCCAGCAGCTTGGATGATAGGACTGAAGCTTTCTTT. The rearrangement joins TRBV11-2 to TRBJ1-1; D call uncertain. The ends were cut back, 3 bases at V and 5 bases at J, with 10 bases in the middle. Germline-derived CDR1 and CDR2 are SGHAT and FQNNGV. There are 13 residues in the CDR3.

The chain couples TRBV6-1 to TRBJ1-1, with TRBD1 matching 9 bases. Germline V gene sequence: CDR1 MNHNS, CDR2 SASEGT. V was clipped by 5 bases and J by 1 base; unmatched bases: 5. The CDR3 sequence is 15 residues long. DNA of the CDR3: TGTGCCAGCAGTTTGCGGGGACAGGGGAACACTGAAGCTTTCTTT. As protein: CASSLRGQGNTEAFF.

This clonotype was seen more than once but under ten times. The chain employs TRBV5-4 and TRBJ2-3; 7 bases match TRBD1. The CDR3 extends over 15 amino acids. Germline trimming cut 0 bases from V and 5 bases from J; bases unmatched to any gene: 6. Germline V gene sequence: CDR1 SGHNT, CDR2 YYREEE (reference sequence). The CDR3 coding sequence is TGTGCCAGCAGCTTGGTAGGGGGCGCGATAGATACGCAGTATTTT. Amino acid sequence: CASSLVGGAIDTQYF.

This clonotype occurred many times. The chain combines TRBV7-8 with TRBJ2-3, with TRBD2 as a possible D gene (5 bases). The CDR3 runs 16 residues. Trimming left V 3 bases short and J 3 bases short, with 16 bases between. CDR1 is SGHVS, CDR2 FQNEAQ, per germline. CDR3 sequence (DNA): TGTGCCAGCAGCTTGGGAGCTAAGGACTGGACAGATACGCAGTATTTT. Its protein is CASSLGAKDWTDTQYF.

CDR3 sequence reads: CASREISSYEQYF. The DNA for the CDR3 is TGTGCCAGCCGGGAGATAAGCTCCTACGAGCAGTACTTC. The chain recombines TRBV6-1 with TRBJ2-7, with D maybe TRBD2 (6 bases). Germline V lookup: CDR1 MNHNS, CDR2 SASEGT. The CDR3 is 13 amino acids. Trimming removed 8 bases from V and 0 bases from J, with 11 bases in between.

This clonotype was counted only a few times. The chain is built from TRBV7-9 and TRBJ1-1, with D uncertain. Trimming pared 4 bases from V and 4 bases from J, leaving 7 bases between. The CDR3 runs to 12 residues. Germline V gene data show CDR1 as SEHNR and CDR2 as FQNEAQ (reference sequence). CDR3 sequence reads: CASSYMATEAFF. In nucleotides, the CDR3 is TGTGCCAGCAGCTACATGGCCACTGAAGCTTTCTTT.

This clonotype was picked up many times. The chain employs TRBV7-9 and TRBJ1-1, with D unresolved. The CDR3 runs 13 residues. Germline CDR1 SEHNR, CDR2 FQNEAQ (reference sequence). V was pared by 1 base and J by 3 bases, with 6 bases between. CDR3 residues: CASSLVVDTEAFF. The CDR3 DNA sequence: TGTGCCAGCAGCTTAGTGGTGGACACTGAAGCTTTCTTT.

Concerning this clonotype itself: The junction and the germline gene differ at one end; a read error may be behind it. The rearrangement links TRBV7-6 to TRBJ2-7; D is unclear. The CDR3 is made up of 13 amino acids. Germline CDR1 and CDR2: SGHVS and FNYEAQ. In DNA form, the CDR3 reads TGTGCTAGCAGCTTATCCTCAGGCTACGAGCAGTACTTC. The encoded protein is CASSLSSGYEQYF.

Worth noting for this clonotype: At one end, the junction sequence differs from germline, possibly due to a read error. The V gene is TRBV25-1, the J gene TRBJ2-2; tentative D call: TRBD2 (6 bases). This CDR3 spans 16 amino acids. CDR1 is MGHDK, CDR2 SYGVNS, per germline. This chain's CDR3 is CASSEYSSAVTVELFF. The DNA of the CDR3 is TGTGCCAGCAGTGAATATTCTAGCGCGGTCACCGTGGAGCTGTTTTTT.

In this sample, this clonotype turned up a few times. The chain recombines TRBV29-1 with TRBJ2-3, with 11 bases identical to TRBD2. Germline V gives CDR1 SQVTM, CDR2 ANQGSEA. The CDR3 runs to 16 residues. V shed 0 bases and J 2 bases; nucleotides not matched to a gene: 4. CDR3 sequence (DNA): TGCAGCGTTGAAGAGTCTAGCGGGGGGAACACAGATACGCAGTATTTT. Residues: CSVEESSGGNTDTQYF.

This sequence joins TRBV14 and TRBJ1-1; a weak D match, TRBD1 (6 bases). Looked up from germline, CDR1 is SGHDN and CDR2 is FVKESK. Trimming took 1 base from V and 0 from J, leaving 12 bases between them. This CDR3 has 16 amino acids. DNA of the CDR3: TGTGCCAGCAGCCAAGGGACAGAGACCATGAACACTGAAGCTTTCTTT. This translates into CASSQGTETMNTEAFF.

Only one count was recorded for this clonotype. The rearrangement joins TRBV11-1 to TRBJ2-2, with D unresolved. Germline V gene data show CDR1 as SGHAT and CDR2 as FQDESV (reference sequence). The V gene lost 8 bases and the J gene lost 7 bases, with 14 bases spanning the gap. The CDR3 runs to 13 residues. The CDR3 loop is CASQLSLGGELFF. CDR3 in DNA: TGTGCCAGCCAACTTTCACTGGGCGGGGAGCTGTTTTTT. The variable domain in full, with the rest retrieved from reference TRBV11-1 and TRBJ2-2, is EAEVAQSPRYKITEKSQAVAFWCDPISGHATLYWYRQILGQGPELLVQFQDESVVDDSQLPKDRFSAERLKGVDSTLKIQPAELGDSAMYLCASQLSLGGELFFGEGSRLTVL.